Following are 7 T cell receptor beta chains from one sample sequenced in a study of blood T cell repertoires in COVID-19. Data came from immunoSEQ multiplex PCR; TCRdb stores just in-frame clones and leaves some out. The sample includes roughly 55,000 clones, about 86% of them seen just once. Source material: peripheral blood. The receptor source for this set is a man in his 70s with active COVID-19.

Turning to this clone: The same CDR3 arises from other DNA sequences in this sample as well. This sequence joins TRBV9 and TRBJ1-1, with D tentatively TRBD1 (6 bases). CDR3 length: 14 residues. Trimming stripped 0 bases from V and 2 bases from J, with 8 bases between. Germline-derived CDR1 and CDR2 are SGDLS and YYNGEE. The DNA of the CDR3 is TGTGCCAGCAGCGTAGCAGGGGTTAACACTGAAGCTTTCTTT. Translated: CASSVAGVNTEAFF.

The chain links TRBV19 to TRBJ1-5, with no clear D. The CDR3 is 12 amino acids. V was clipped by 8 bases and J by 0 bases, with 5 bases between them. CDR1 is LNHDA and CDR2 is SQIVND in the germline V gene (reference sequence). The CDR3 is CASGPSNQPQHF. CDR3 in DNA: TGTGCCAGTGGCCCTAGCAATCAGCCCCAGCATTTT.

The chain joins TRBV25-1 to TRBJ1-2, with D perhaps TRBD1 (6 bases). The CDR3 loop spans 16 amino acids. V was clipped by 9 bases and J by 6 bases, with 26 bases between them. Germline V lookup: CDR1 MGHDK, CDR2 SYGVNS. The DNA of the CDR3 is TGTGCCAGTTACCCGAGGGGCAAGAAAGGGGGGGATGGCTACACCTTC. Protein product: CASYPRGKKGGDGYTF.

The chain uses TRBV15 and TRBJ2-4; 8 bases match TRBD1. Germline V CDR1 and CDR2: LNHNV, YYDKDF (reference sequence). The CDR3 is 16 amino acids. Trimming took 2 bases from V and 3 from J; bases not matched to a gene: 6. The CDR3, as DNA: TGTGCCACCAGCAGATCAGGGGGCCTCGGCAAAAACATTCAGTACTTC. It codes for CATSRSGGLGKNIQYF.

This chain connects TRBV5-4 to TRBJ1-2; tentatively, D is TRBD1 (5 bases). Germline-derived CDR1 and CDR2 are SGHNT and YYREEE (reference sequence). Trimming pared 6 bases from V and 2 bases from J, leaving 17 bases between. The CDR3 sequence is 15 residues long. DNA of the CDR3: TGTGCCAGCACCCGACAGACCTCTAGGAACTATGGCTACACCTTC. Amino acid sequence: CASTRQTSRNYGYTF.

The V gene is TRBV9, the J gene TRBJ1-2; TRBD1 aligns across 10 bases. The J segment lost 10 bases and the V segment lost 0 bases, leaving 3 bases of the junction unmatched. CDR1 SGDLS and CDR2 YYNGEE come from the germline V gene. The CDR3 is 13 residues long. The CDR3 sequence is CASSVETGGDYTF. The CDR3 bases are TGTGCCAGCAGCGTAGAGACAGGGGGCGACTACACCTTC.

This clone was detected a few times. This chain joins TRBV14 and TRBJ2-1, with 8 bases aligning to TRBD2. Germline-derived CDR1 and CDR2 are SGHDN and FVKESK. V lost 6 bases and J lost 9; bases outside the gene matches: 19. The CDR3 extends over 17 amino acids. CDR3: CASRGRLPRGGWSEQFF. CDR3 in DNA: TGTGCCAGCAGGGGCCGGCTCCCACGGGGGGGCTGGAGTGAGCAGTTCTTC.